These 27 T cell receptor beta chains share one sample of origin, sequenced in a study of blood T cell repertoires in COVID-19. Repertoires were generated with immunoSEQ multiplex PCR, while TCRdb's copy carries only in-frame clones and drops some. Among some 200,000 clones listed, 60% to 85% were seen once. Source material: peripheral blood. These receptors were taken from a woman in her seventies with acute or convalescent COVID-19.

This clone was observed a few times. The V and J genes are TRBV6-5 and TRBJ1-1, with D hard to call. The CDR3 has 15 amino acids. Trimming took 8 bases from V and 1 from J, leaving 17 bases between them. Germline assignment: CDR1 MNHEY and CDR2 SVGAGI. The CDR3 spells CASSLGRDSNTEAFF. The CDR3 DNA reads TGTGCCAGCTCCCTGGGGAGGGATTCGAACACTGAAGCTTTCTTT.

The V and J genes are TRBV3-1 (or the pseudogene TRBV3-2) and TRBJ2-7, with D hard to call. Trimming took 5 bases from V and 0 from J, leaving 11 bases between them. The germline gives CDR1 LGHDT, CDR2 YNNKEL (reference sequence). The length of the CDR3 is 14 residues. Here the CDR3 reads CASSSRHSSYEQYF. CDR3 bases: TGTGCCAGCAGCTCAAGACACAGCTCCTACGAGCAGTACTTC.

Comments on this clone: Other DNA sequences in this specimen translate into the identical CDR3. The rearrangement joins TRBV5-4 to TRBJ1-3, with TRBD1 as a possible D gene (6 bases). Looked up from germline, CDR1 is SGHNT and CDR2 is YYREEE (reference sequence). The CDR3 is made up of 14 amino acids. With 4 bases removed from V and 1 base from J, the gap between germline ends came to 9 bases. The CDR3: CASSLQGSGNTIYF. The CDR3, as DNA: TGTGCCAGCAGCCTCCAGGGGTCTGGAAACACCATATATTTT.

The rearrangement uses TRBV9 and TRBJ2-3; the D gene is possibly TRBD2 (6 bases). This CDR3 spans 13 amino acids. Deletions cut 3 bases from V and 4 bases from J, with 9 bases between. CDR1 is SGDLS and CDR2 is YYNGEE in the germline V gene. The CDR3 region has the DNA TGTGCCAGCAGCGGACTAGGGGCAGATACGCAGTATTTT. Its protein is CASSGLGADTQYF.

Written as DNA, the CDR3 is TGTGCCAGCAGCTTATGGCCAGGCGCTGAAGCTTTCTTT. This encodes CASSLWPGAEAFF. The chain is built from TRBV7-2 and TRBJ1-1; D unclear. The CDR3 spans 13 residues. In germline, CDR1 is SGHTA, CDR2 FQGNSA. Trimming took off 2 bases at V and 6 bases at J, with 10 bases between the two ends.

The chain has TRBV13 and TRBJ2-6; D may be TRBD2 (6 bases). This CDR3 has 15 residues. CDR1 is PRHDT and CDR2 is FYEKMQ in the germline V gene (reference sequence). V lost 2 bases, J lost 3 bases, and 8 bases lay in between. The CDR3 is CASSLRAGGANVLTF. The CDR3 bases are TGTGCCAGCAGCTTAAGAGCGGGTGGGGCCAACGTCCTGACTTTC.

This chain connects TRBV18 to TRBJ2-2, with 9 bases fitting TRBD1. With V trimmed by 3 bases and J by 3 bases, 8 bases remained unmatched. From germline, CDR1 is KGHSH and CDR2 LQKENI. This CDR3 is built from 17 residues. The CDR3 DNA sequence: TGTGCCAGCTCACCGTTCGAACAGGGGGCGGACACCGGGGAGCTGTTTTTT. This translates into CASSPFEQGADTGELFF.

The chain recombines TRBV10-1 with TRBJ2-7; TRBD1 agrees at 8 bases. The CDR3 contains 14 residues. Germline V gene data show CDR1 as WNHNN and CDR2 as SYGVQD (reference sequence). With V trimmed by 2 bases and J by 5 bases, 5 bases remained unmatched. The DNA of the CDR3 is TGCGCCAGCAGTGAGGCAGGGGGCTTCAACGAGCAGTACTTC. Translation gives CASSEAGGFNEQYF.

The gene calls are TRBV6-2 or TRBV6-3 and TRBJ2-3, with D possibly being TRBD1 (6 bases). Trimming stripped 2 bases from V and 5 bases from J, with 11 bases between. This CDR3 is built from 14 residues. Germline values: CDR1 MNHEY, CDR2 SVGEGT. The CDR3 nucleotides read TGTGCCAGCAGTTACCAGGGGTTGGGAGATACGCAGTATTTT. It encodes CASSYQGLGDTQYF.

This clone was detected once. The chain links TRBV20-1 to TRBJ2-2; 8 bases are a match to TRBD2. Germline V gene lookup returns CDR1 DFQATT and CDR2 SNEGSKA (reference sequence). V shed 3 bases and J 3 bases; nucleotides not matched to a gene: 3. The CDR3 has 14 amino acids. The CDR3 DNA sequence: TGCAGTGCTAGTGGACTAGCTGACACCGGGGAGCTGTTTTTT. This encodes CSASGLADTGELFF.

The V call is TRBV5-1, the J call TRBJ2-3, with D hard to call. Per germline, CDR1 SGHRS and CDR2 YFSETQ. V dropped 3 bases and J dropped 2 bases, with 7 bases sitting between them. There are 13 residues in the CDR3. As DNA, the CDR3 is TGCGCCAGCAGCTCTTATTCCACAGATACGCAGTATTTT. It codes for CASSSYSTDTQYF.

This clone occurred a few times. This rearrangement joins TRBV24-1 to TRBJ2-1, with a weak D call TRBD2 (5 bases). Germline lookup yields CDR1 KGHDR and CDR2 SFDVKD. The CDR3 has 14 residues. Trimming removed 4 bases from V and 4 bases from J, with 10 bases in between. The CDR3 protein is CATSDARVYNEQFF. The CDR3 nucleotides are TGTGCCACCAGTGACGCGCGGGTTTACAATGAGCAGTTCTTC.

This chain uses TRBV19 with TRBJ2-1, with D possibly TRBD2 on 7 matching bases. Per the germline V gene, CDR1 is LNHDA and CDR2 is SQIVND (reference sequence). V lost 3 bases, J lost 10 bases, and 19 bases lay in between. The CDR3 totals 15 residues. The CDR3 region is CASSIEGGAAREQFF. Here the CDR3 DNA reads TGTGCCAGTAGTATTGAAGGGGGGGCCGCCCGGGAGCAGTTCTTC.

This clone was recorded a few times. V gene TRBV14 combines with J gene TRBJ1-2, with TRBD1 matching 9 bases. The CDR3 runs to 16 residues. Germline V gene sequence: CDR1 SGHDN, CDR2 FVKESK. V lost 4 bases, J lost 1 base, and 7 bases stayed unmatched. This CDR3 is CASSPSGTGNNYGYTF. The CDR3 DNA follows: TGTGCCAGCAGCCCATCCGGGACAGGGAATAACTATGGCTACACCTTC.

The chain couples TRBV29-1 to TRBJ2-3; the match to TRBD2 covers 7 bases. CDR1 and CDR2 (germline): SQVTM, ANQGSEA. This CDR3 has 14 residues. Trimming removed 6 bases from V and 2 bases from J; junction bases left unmatched: 8. CDR3 sequence (DNA): TGCAGCGTCCAGCGGGGTCGGGACACAGATACGCAGTATTTT. Its translation: CSVQRGRDTDTQYF.

This rearrangement joins TRBV7-2 to TRBJ2-1, with D tentatively TRBD2 (6 bases). Trimming cost V 3 bases and J 12 bases, with 12 bases left between them. The CDR3 has 12 residues. Germline CDR1 is SGHTA and CDR2 is FQGNSA. The CDR3 DNA reads TGTGCCAGCAGCTTCGACGGGGGTGTGCAGTTCTTC. Translated, it gives CASSFDGGVQFF.

This chain connects TRBV30 to TRBJ1-2; D is perhaps TRBD1 (6 bases). Germline CDR1 and CDR2: GTSNPN and SVGIG (reference sequence). Deletions cut 3 bases from V and 3 bases from J, with 14 bases between. The CDR3 totals 14 residues. The CDR3 region is CAWRSGGPHYGYTF. The CDR3 coding sequence is TGTGCCTGGAGGTCGGGGGGCCCGCACTATGGCTACACCTTC.

This chain connects TRBV18 to TRBJ2-7; 7 nucleotides line up with TRBD1. CDR3 length equals 14 residues. J gave up 5 bases and V 3 bases, and 7 bases lay outside the gene matches. Looked up from germline, CDR1 is KGHSH and CDR2 is LQKENI. CDR3 sequence (DNA): TGTGCCAGCTCACCGACAGGGACGATCGACGAGCAGTACTTC. Encoded protein: CASSPTGTIDEQYF.

Concerning this clone itself: The germline gene is not matched at one end of the junction; a read error may be the cause. The chain combines TRBV12-3 or TRBV12-4 with TRBJ1-2; TRBD1 aligns across 9 bases. CDR3 length equals 12 residues. CDR3 in amino acids: CASSPSRTGEAF. DNA of the CDR3: TGTGCCAGCAGCCCATCTCGGACAGGGGAGGCCTTC.

The V call is TRBV5-6, the J call TRBJ1-5, with D perhaps TRBD1 (6 bases). From germline, CDR1 is SGHDT and CDR2 YYEEEE. With 2 bases removed from V and 5 bases from J, the gap between germline ends came to 14 bases. This CDR3 contains 15 residues. The CDR3 is CASSLNGRGDQPQHF. The DNA for the CDR3 is TGTGCCAGCAGCTTAAACGGCAGGGGAGATCAGCCCCAGCATTTT.

This chain joins TRBV28 and TRBJ2-1, with D maybe TRBD2 (5 bases). The V gene's germline CDR1 is MDHEN and CDR2 SYDVKM. The CDR3 is 15 residues long. The V and J ends lost 10 bases and 1 base respectively, with 17 bases between them. CDR3 sequence: CATKLHRESYNEQFF. As DNA, the CDR3 is TGTGCCACAAAGCTCCATCGGGAATCCTACAATGAGCAGTTCTTC. The full variable domain, rest sourced from reference TRBV28 and TRBJ2-1, is DVKVTQSSRYLVKRTGEKVFLECVQDMDHENMFWYRQDPGLGLRLIYFSYDVKMKEKGDIPEGYSVSREKKERFSLILESASTNQTSMYLCATKLHRESYNEQFFGPGTRLTVL.

The chain uses TRBV5-6 and TRBJ2-3; D ambiguous. CDR3 length: 13 amino acids. The ends were cut back, 1 base at V and 5 bases at J, with 8 bases in the middle. CDR1 is SGHDT, CDR2 YYEEEE, per germline. The DNA for the CDR3 is TGTGCCAGCAGCTTGAGAACTCTAGATACGCAGTATTTT. Translated, it gives CASSLRTLDTQYF.

The chain links TRBV19 to TRBJ1-3; D gene uncertain. The germline CDR1 and CDR2 sequences are LNHDA and SQIVND (reference sequence). This CDR3 has 14 residues. V gave up 4 bases and J gave up 3 bases, with 10 bases separating them. CDR3 protein: CASSTTGVGNTIYF. The DNA for the CDR3 is TGTGCCAGTAGTACGACCGGGGTTGGAAACACCATATATTTT.

The chain employs TRBV5-6 and TRBJ2-5; D uncertain. Trimming shortened V by 0 bases and J by 6 bases, and 6 bases separated the two germline ends. Per germline, CDR1 SGHDT and CDR2 YYEEEE. CDR3 length: 12 residues. The CDR3 reads CASSLDGKTQYF. The DNA of the CDR3 is TGTGCCAGCAGCTTGGATGGCAAGACCCAGTACTTC.

This clone was detected only a few times. This rearrangement joins TRBV6-5 to TRBJ1-2; 7 bases align to TRBD1. CDR3 length: 13 amino acids. Germline CDR1 and CDR2: MNHEY and SVGAGI. The trim removed 8 bases at V and 5 bases at J, leaving 8 bases unmatched. The CDR3 nucleotides read TGTGCCAGCTCCCCAGGGGGGTCGTATGGCTACACCTTC. Its protein product is CASSPGGSYGYTF.

This clone was observed a handful of times. The chain uses TRBV5-1 and TRBJ1-1; D possibly corresponds to TRBD1 (5 bases). V was pared by 0 bases and J by 5 bases, with 11 bases between. This CDR3 comprises 14 residues. Germline CDR1 reads SGHRS; CDR2 reads YFSETQ. The CDR3: CASSLDQGLTEAFF. DNA of the CDR3: TGCGCCAGCAGCTTGGATCAGGGTCTTACTGAAGCTTTCTTT. Based on the CDR3 plus reference TRBV5-1 and TRBJ1-1, the full variable domain is KAGVTQTPRYLIKTRGQQVTLSCSPISGHRSVSWYQQTPGQGLQFLFEYFSETQRNKGNFPGRFSGRQFSNSRSEMNVSTLELGDSALYLCASSLDQGLTEAFFGQGTRLTVV.

CDR3 sequence (DNA): TGCGCCAGCAGCGACGGACAGGTGGAGACCCAGTACTTC. Translation: CASSDGQVETQYF. The chain links TRBV10-1 to TRBJ2-5; 7 bases align to TRBD1. Germline V CDR1 and CDR2: WNHNN, SYGVQD (reference sequence). The CDR3 length is 13 residues. The junction had 6 bases not matched to a gene; V was cut back by 6 bases and J by 5 bases.